The rows below give T cell receptor beta chains drawn from one sample of a study of blood T cell repertoires in COVID-19. The method was immunoSEQ multiplex PCR; TCRdb's version includes in-frame clones alone and lacks a portion of them. Here the sample spans 150,000 to 200,000 clones, around nine tenths being singletons. Input material: peripheral blood. All receptors derive from a woman aged 65 to 85 with COVID-19, enrolled during active disease. CDR3s include the opening cysteine and the closing phenylalanine or tryptophan. D genes are given only for firm matches. Part of the rows lack a size; the others show once, few, many or a class for expanded clones.

v_gene,abundance,j_gene,len,d_gene,CDR3nt,CDR3aa
TRBV10-3,-,TRBJ2-7,14,-,TGTGCCATCCGAGGGGACACCGGCTCCTACGAGCAGTACTTC,CAIRGDTGSYEQYF
TRBV18,-,TRBJ1-6,14,TRBD1,TGTGCCAGCTCACCGGGACAGGGGGCATATGCCCTCCACTTT,CASSPGQGAYALHF
TRBV6-6,-,TRBJ2-2,19,TRBD2,TGTGCCAGCAGCTTCCGACCGACTAGCGGGAGGGCTGTGGTCGGGGAGCTGTTTTTT,CASSFRPTSGRAVVGELFF
TRBV5-1,-,TRBJ2-5,15,TRBD2,TGCGCCAGCAGAAGTCTAGCGGGAGGAGTAGAGACCCAGTACTTC,CASRSLAGGVETQYF
TRBV5-1,-,TRBJ2-7,15,TRBD2,TGCGCCAGCAGCTTGGAGGGGCGGGAGGGCCGCGAGCAGTACTTC,CASSLEGREGREQYF
TRBV27,-,TRBJ2-7,15,TRBD2,TGTGCCAGCAGTTTAGGTCTAGCGGGAGTCGACGAGCAGTACTTC,CASSLGLAGVDEQYF
TRBV3-1/TRBV3-2,-,TRBJ2-3,15,TRBD2,TGTGCCAGCAGCCTGTGGACTAGTGGGATAGATACGCAGTATTTT,CASSLWTSGIDTQYF
TRBV20-1,few,TRBJ1-1,11,-,TGCAGTGCCGAGGGTTACCCTGAAGCTTTCTTT,CSAEGYPEAFF
TRBV5-1,-,TRBJ2-7,12,-,TGCGCCAGCCGAACTGACTCCTACGAGCAGTACTTC,CASRTDSYEQYF
TRBV15,-,TRBJ1-1,13,-,TGTGCCACCAGCAGAATGGGGGGCACTGAAGCTTTCTTT,CATSRMGGTEAFF
TRBV6-6,-,TRBJ2-7,16,TRBD2,TGTGCCAGCAGTTACCCGTCGGGCGCGGGAGGTGAGGAGCAGTACTTC,CASSYPSGAGGEEQYF
TRBV27,-,TRBJ2-2,15,TRBD2,TGTGCCAGCGGGACGCCGGGACTAGCGCCCGGGGAGCTGTTTTTT,CASGTPGLAPGELFF
TRBV3-1/TRBV3-2,-,TRBJ1-2,13,-,TGTGCCAGCAGCCAGACAGGCGGCTATGGCTACACCTTC,CASSQTGGYGYTF
TRBV3-1/TRBV3-2,-,TRBJ2-7,15,TRBD2,TGTGCCAGCAGCCAAGGGACTAGCGGGACCTACGAGCAGTACTTC,CASSQGTSGTYEQYF
TRBV6-1,-,TRBJ1-4,16,-,TGTGCCAGCAGTGAAGTTCAGGGCAATCGAGGTGAAAAACTGTTTTTT,CASSEVQGNRGEKLFF
TRBV9,-,TRBJ2-1,16,-,TGTGCCAGCAGCGTAGAACCGATGTCAGGATTCGGTGAGCAGTTCTTC,CASSVEPMSGFGEQFF
TRBV28,-,TRBJ1-6,13,-,TGTGCCAGCAGTTTAGATATAACTGCACCCCTCCACTTT,CASSLDITAPLHF
TRBV7-9,-,TRBJ2-1,15,TRBD2,TGTGCCAGCAGCTTAATTCGCGGGAGGGTGGATGAGCAGTTCTTC,CASSLIRGRVDEQFF
TRBV9,-,TRBJ2-2,16,TRBD2,TGTGCCAGCAGCGTAGGACTAGCGGGAGCGAACGGGGAGCTGTTTTTT,CASSVGLAGANGELFF
TRBV28,-,TRBJ2-7,11,-,TGTGCCAGCAGTGTAGCGCTCGGGCAGTACTTC,CASSVALGQYF
TRBV4-2,-,TRBJ1-3,14,-,TGTGCCAGCAGCCAAGAGGGAGGGACTCCTTCCATATATTTT,CASSQEGGTPSIYF
TRBV7-8,-,TRBJ2-7,16,TRBD1,TGTGCCAGCAGCACTAATACCGGGACAGCGGAATACGAGCAGTACTTC,CASSTNTGTAEYEQYF
TRBV29-1,-,TRBJ2-3,12,-,TGCAGCGTTGTAGCTAGCCTGGATACGCAGTATTTT,CSVVASLDTQYF
TRBV11-3,-,TRBJ1-2,13,TRBD1,TGTGCCAGCAGCATGGACAGGATCCATGGCTACACCTTC,CASSMDRIHGYTF
TRBV3-1/TRBV3-2,-,TRBJ2-2,19,TRBD1,TGTGCCAGCAGCCAGGAAAGGGGGCCCTATACCACGAACACCGGGGAGCTGTTTTTT,CASSQERGPYTTNTGELFF
TRBV7-2,-,TRBJ2-6,13,-,TGTGCCAGCAGCATCTACCGGGGCAACGTCCTGACTTTC,CASSIYRGNVLTF
TRBV27,-,TRBJ2-7,15,-,TGTGCCAGCAGTGCGCGGGTCCCCGGTCGTGACGAGCAGTACTTC,CASSARVPGRDEQYF
TRBV14,-,TRBJ1-1,16,TRBD1,TGTGCCAGCAGCCAATCGACAGGGTGGCTGAACACTGAAGCTTTCTTT,CASSQSTGWLNTEAFF
TRBV15,-,TRBJ2-7,17,TRBD2,TGTGCCACCAGCAGAGATATACTAGCGGCCCCCCTCTACGAGCAGTACTTC,CATSRDILAAPLYEQYF
TRBV10-3,-,TRBJ2-7,14,TRBD2,TGTGCCACCGGGTCGTTAGCGGGATTTTACGAGCAGTACTTC,CATGSLAGFYEQYF
TRBV24-1,-,TRBJ2-5,14,TRBD2,TGTGCCACCAGTGATGATCCGGGGGGAGAGACCCAGTACTTC,CATSDDPGGETQYF
TRBV5-1,once,TRBJ2-1,16,-,TGCGCCAGCAGCCCGGACTATGCAAGCTCCTACAATGAGCAGTTCTTC,CASSPDYASSYNEQFF